The 23 T cell receptor beta chains given below trace back to one sample, sequenced in a study of blood T cells in healthy people across ages. The use of a sample-barcoded 5' primer and a J-beta primer mix characterized a second PCR of about 7 to 12 cycles. Using its own MiXCR run on the 5' RACE reads, TCRdb lists one record per CDR3 protein. The sample has around 1.1 million distinct CDR3 sequences, less than 45% seen once. The sample was blood. The receptors shown here come from a man younger than 35 in good health.

The chain couples TRBV2 to TRBJ2-3, with 13 bases matching TRBD2. There are 18 residues in the CDR3. Germline V gene lookup returns CDR1 SNHLY and CDR2 FYNNEI. With V trimmed by 5 bases and J by 4 bases, 12 bases remained unmatched. CDR3 protein: CASSLRNGLAGVADTQYF. As DNA, the CDR3 is TGTGCCAGCAGTCTACGGAACGGACTAGCGGGGGTGGCAGATACGCAGTATTTT.

This chain joins TRBV4-2 and TRBJ2-5, with TRBD1 identical over 12 bases. CDR3 length: 16 residues. The junction had 7 bases not matched to a gene; V was cut back by 4 bases and J by 4 bases. Germline CDR1 reads LGHNA; CDR2 reads YNFKEQ. CDR3 in DNA: TGTGCCAGCAGCCGAATCACGGGACAGGGGGCAGAGACCCAGTACTTC. Its protein is CASSRITGQGAETQYF.

The chain couples TRBV5-1 to TRBJ2-3; D remains ambiguous. Germline assignment: CDR1 SGHRS and CDR2 YFSETQ. This CDR3 is built from 15 residues. The V end lost 3 bases, the J end lost 6 bases, and 17 bases lay between the germline ends. CDR3 region: CASSSPIQRGDTQYF. CDR3 nucleotide sequence: TGCGCCAGCAGCTCGCCAATACAGCGAGGCGATACGCAGTATTTT. The whole variable domain, filled in from reference TRBV5-1 and TRBJ2-3, reads KAGVTQTPRYLIKTRGQQVTLSCSPISGHRSVSWYQQTPGQGLQFLFEYFSETQRNKGNFPGRFSGRQFSNSRSEMNVSTLELGDSALYLCASSSPIQRGDTQYFGPGTRLTVL.

The sample holds a few counts of this clonotype. The V gene is TRBV4-2, the J gene TRBJ1-1; D remains unclear. Trimming removed 0 bases at V and 3 bases at J, with 8 bases between. CDR1 and CDR2 from the germline V gene are LGHNA and YNFKEQ. The length of the CDR3 is 14 residues. The CDR3 DNA is TGTGCCAGCAGCCAAGAGAAGGGTTACACTGAAGCTTTCTTT. This translates into CASSQEKGYTEAFF.

The V gene is TRBV9, the J gene TRBJ2-5; a possible D gene is TRBD2 (5 bases). The CDR3 is 16 amino acids. Trimming cost V 0 bases and J 7 bases, with 19 bases left between them. Germline-derived CDR1 and CDR2 are SGDLS and YYNGEE. The CDR3 protein is CASSVGMSGIGGTQYF. The CDR3, as DNA: TGTGCCAGCAGCGTAGGCATGAGCGGAATTGGAGGGACCCAGTACTTC.

CDR3 DNA sequence: TGTGCCAGCTCACCACTGGAGTATGGCTACACCTTC. Translated, it gives CASSPLEYGYTF. The V and J genes are TRBV18 and TRBJ1-2; no clear D gene. V was cut by 1 base and J by 5 bases, with 5 bases left in between. This CDR3 contains 12 residues. Germline V gene sequence: CDR1 KGHSH, CDR2 LQKENI.

This clonotype was observed at least ten times. The J gene is TRBJ1-2, the V gene TRBV4-3; D is ambiguous. Trimming took off 2 bases at V and 3 bases at J, with 16 bases between the two ends. This CDR3 has 16 amino acids. From germline, CDR1 is LGHNA and CDR2 YSLEER. The CDR3 sequence is CASSQRSSRRDYGYTF. Here the CDR3 DNA reads TGCGCCAGCAGCCAACGGAGTTCTCGTCGCGACTATGGCTACACCTTC.

This clonotype was seen a few times. The CDR3 is CSASSGGRTEAFF. The CDR3 DNA follows: TGCAGTGCTAGTTCTGGGGGCAGGACTGAAGCTTTCTTT. The chain uses TRBV20-1 and TRBJ1-1; possibly TRBD1 for D (6 bases). Trimming left V 3 bases short and J 5 bases short, with 13 bases between. CDR3 length: 13 residues. Germline V gene lookup returns CDR1 DFQATT and CDR2 SNEGSKA (reference sequence).

The sample holds a few counts of this clonotype. The chain couples TRBV4-2 to TRBJ1-2, with D possibly TRBD1 on 5 matching bases. Germline V gives CDR1 LGHNA, CDR2 YNFKEQ. The CDR3 is 15 residues long. Between the trimmed V and J ends, which lost 0 bases and 3 bases, there was a span of 11 bases. The CDR3 sequence: CASSQDRGDDYGYTF. CDR3 sequence (DNA): TGTGCCAGCAGCCAAGATCGGGGGGATGACTATGGCTACACCTTC.

The V gene is TRBV5-6, the J gene TRBJ2-1, with 8 bases fitting TRBD2. Germline CDR1 reads SGHDT; CDR2 reads YYEEEE. V trimming: 7 bases; J trimming: 6 bases; junction bases outside the gene matches: 6. The CDR3 consists of 13 residues. Here the CDR3 reads CASLGLVFNEQFF. As DNA, the CDR3 is TGTGCCAGCCTGGGACTAGTGTTCAATGAGCAGTTCTTC.

This clonotype was picked up a small number of times. This rearrangement joins TRBV6-5 to TRBJ1-4; TRBD1 is a possible D gene (6 bases). Per germline, CDR1 MNHEY and CDR2 SVGAGI. Trimming cost V 0 bases and J 4 bases, with 9 bases left between them. This CDR3 spans 15 amino acids. CDR3 sequence reads: CASSYSPRGNEKLFF. The CDR3 DNA reads TGTGCCAGCAGTTACTCTCCCAGGGGTAATGAAAAACTGTTTTTT.

This clonotype was counted between two and nine times. The V call is TRBV28, the J call TRBJ1-2; TRBD1 is a possible D gene (5 bases). There are 14 residues in the CDR3. Germline V lookup: CDR1 MDHEN, CDR2 SYDVKM. The ends were cut back, 7 bases at V and 0 bases at J, with 12 bases in the middle. The CDR3 DNA sequence: TGTGCCAGCAAGGGACGCCTGGCTAACTATGGCTACACCTTC. This codes for CASKGRLANYGYTF.

Of note for this clonotype: A single base separates this from a much larger clone, so it may be a read error. The rearrangement uses TRBV6-5 and TRBJ2-1, with D maybe TRBD2 (5 bases). CDR1 is MNHEY and CDR2 is SVGAGI in the germline V gene. The CDR3 has 13 residues. CDR3 coding DNA: TGTGCCAACAGTTCCCCACTAGTCGATGAGCAGTTCTTC. Amino acid sequence: CANSSPLVDEQFF.

Only a few counts were recorded for this clonotype. The rearrangement joins TRBV7-9 to TRBJ1-6, with D possibly matching TRBD1 (5 bases). The germline gives CDR1 SEHNR, CDR2 FQNEAQ (reference sequence). The CDR3 extends over 14 amino acids. V lost 2 bases and J lost 5, with 7 bases in between. CDR3 protein: CASSLTRDNSPLHF. The CDR3 nucleotides read TGTGCCAGCAGCTTAACCAGGGATAATTCACCCCTCCACTTT.

The V gene is TRBV7-2, the J gene TRBJ1-2; 7 bases map to TRBD1. The CDR3 length is 13 residues. After removal of 1 base from V and 8 bases from J, the junction contained 4 bases not matched to a gene. Per the germline V gene, CDR1 is SGHTA and CDR2 is FQGNSA. The CDR3 region has the DNA TGTGCCAGCAGCTTAGTAGGGGGCGAGGGCTACACCTTC. Its protein product is CASSLVGGEGYTF.

In this sample, this clonotype turned up many times. This chain joins TRBV29-1 and TRBJ1-2; no firm D call. Germline V lookup: CDR1 SQVTM, CDR2 ANQGSEA. The CDR3 runs to 13 residues. Trimming left V 6 bases short and J 4 bases short, with 15 bases between. The CDR3 nucleotides are TGCAGCGTGGCCTTACTAGGCAGCTATGGCTACACCTTC. Translated: CSVALLGSYGYTF.

V is TRBV2 and J is TRBJ2-7; possibly TRBD2 for D (6 bases). With 1 base removed from V and 1 base from J, the gap between germline ends came to 8 bases. The CDR3 is 14 amino acids. Germline assignment: CDR1 SNHLY and CDR2 FYNNEI. CDR3 sequence reads: CASSEERGSYEQYF. CDR3 DNA: TGTGCCAGCAGTGAAGAACGGGGGTCCTACGAGCAGTACTTC. Full variable domain (remainder filled in from reference TRBV2 and TRBJ2-7): EPEVTQTPSHQVTQMGQEVILRCVPISNHLYFYWYRQILGQKVEFLVSFYNNEISEKSEIFDDQFSVERPDGSNFTLKIRSTKLEDSAMYFCASSEERGSYEQYFGPGTRLTVT.

The rearrangement uses TRBV6-2 or TRBV6-3 and TRBJ2-5, with no clear D. There are 12 residues in the CDR3. Trimming shortened V by 2 bases and J by 5 bases, and 6 bases separated the two germline ends. The germline V gene encodes CDR1 MNHEY and CDR2 SVGEGT. CDR3 sequence reads: CASSYIRETQYF. CDR3 DNA sequence: TGTGCCAGCAGTTACATTCGTGAGACCCAGTACTTC.

This clonotype was counted a few times. This sequence may be a read error, since a much larger clone differs from it by one base. This chain links TRBV16 with TRBJ2-1; D unclear. CDR1 KGHSY and CDR2 FQNENV come from the germline V gene. The CDR3 extends over 11 amino acids. The ends were cut back, 0 bases at V and 8 bases at J, with 2 bases in the middle. CDR3 nucleotides: TGTGCCAGCAGCCAATCCCATGAGCAGTTCTTC. Translated: CASSQSHEQFF.

This clonotype has more than one count but fewer than ten. This chain joins TRBV7-2 and TRBJ1-2, with D perhaps matching TRBD1 (6 bases). Germline V lookup: CDR1 SGHTA, CDR2 FQGNSA. The CDR3 is 15 residues long. Trimming pared 5 bases from V and 5 bases from J, leaving 18 bases between. CDR3 in DNA: TGTGCCAGCAGCCTACAGGGCCTCGCAGGGTATGGCTACACCTTC. Translation gives CASSLQGLAGYGYTF.

V is TRBV28 and J is TRBJ1-1; D call uncertain. CDR1 and CDR2 (germline): MDHEN, SYDVKM. V was cut by 6 bases and J by 0 bases, with 20 bases left in between. The CDR3 extends over 17 amino acids. The CDR3 region is CASSNSGMSLMNTEAFF. The CDR3 nucleotides read TGTGCCAGCAGCAACTCGGGCATGTCCCTTATGAACACTGAAGCTTTCTTT.

This clonotype was counted a few times. The chain carries TRBV4-1 and TRBJ1-2; TRBD1 might be the D (6 bases). The CDR3 is 14 amino acids. V lost 3 bases and J 2 bases, leaving 10 bases between the germline ends. The germline V gene has CDR1 MGHRA and CDR2 YSYEKL. The CDR3 nucleotides are TGCGCCAGCAGCCACCCCGGGGGCAACTATGGCTACACCTTC. Protein: CASSHPGGNYGYTF.

This rearrangement joins TRBV10-3 to TRBJ1-2, with TRBD1 as a possible D gene (5 bases). This CDR3 region has 15 residues. Germline V gives CDR1 ENHRY, CDR2 SYGVKD. The ends were cut back, 2 bases at V and 4 bases at J, with 14 bases in the middle. The CDR3: CAISEGPRQSYGYTF. CDR3 in DNA: TGTGCCATCAGTGAGGGCCCCCGACAGTCCTATGGCTACACCTTC.